This TCR beta chain was documented in a study of blood T cell repertoires in COVID-19. This CDR3 spans 13 amino acids. V lost 3 bases and J 4 bases, leaving 12 bases between the germline ends. Per the germline V gene, CDR1 is GTSNPN and CDR2 is SVGIG (reference sequence). Some clones are missing from TCRdb's copy, which holds only in-frame ones; the method was immunoSEQ multiplex PCR. The sample lists around 450,000 clones; around 88% were seen once. The chain couples TRBV30 to TRBJ1-1; D unresolved. This TCR was recovered from a woman between 25 and 40 years old with acute or convalescent COVID-19. The material sequenced was peripheral blood. CDR3 nucleotide sequence: TGTGCCTGGAGCGGCAGGATCGGCACTGAAGCTTTCTTT. Translation: CAWSGRIGTEAFF.